A selection of T cell receptor beta chains follows, all from one sample in a study of T cell changes during pregnancy in multiple sclerosis. Assay used: immunoSEQ multiplex PCR; TCRdb lists only in-frame clones, some missing. Here the sample spans about 66,000 clones, 91% being singletons. The sequenced sample was CD8+ T cells from peripheral blood mononuclear cells, obtained before pregnancy. These receptors all come from a female donor with multiple sclerosis, enrolled in a pregnancy study. The CDR3 runs from the conserved cysteine through the conserved F or W. A D gene is named only where the DNA matches it firmly. Size values are once, few and many counts, or a class for expanded clones, and some rows have none.

V	J	size	D	CDR3	DNA
TRBV27	TRBJ2-3	NA	NA	CASSLGTPPITDTQYF	TGTGCCAGCAGTTTAGGGACACCCCCGATAACAGATACGCAGTATTTT
TRBV6-5	TRBJ2-1	NA	TRBD2	CASGGGEQFF	TGTGCCAGCGGCGGGGGTGAGCAGTTCTTC
TRBV9	TRBJ2-5	NA	TRBD2	CASSAEMTSGSNVGETQYF	TGTGCCAGCAGCGCCGAAATGACTAGCGGGTCAAACGTGGGGGAGACCCAGTACTTC
TRBV4-1	TRBJ2-1	NA	NA	CASSQDQGAYNEQFF	TGCGCCAGCAGCCAAGATCAGGGTGCCTACAATGAGCAGTTCTTC
TRBV6-1	TRBJ1-1	NA	NA	CASSQTQGTEAFF	TGTGCCAGCAGTCAAACCCAGGGGACTGAAGCTTTCTTT
TRBV19	TRBJ2-1	NA	TRBD1	CASSFHRGPDEQFF	TGTGCCAGTAGTTTTCACAGGGGGCCGGATGAGCAGTTCTTC
TRBV5-4	TRBJ1-4	NA	NA	CASSSFLRDGGEKLFF	TGTGCCAGCAGCTCATTCCTCCGGGACGGGGGTGAAAAACTGTTTTTT
TRBV5-4	TRBJ1-1	NA	NA	CASSKGVNTEAFF	TGTGCCAGCAGTAAAGGGGTTAACACTGAAGCTTTCTTT
TRBV30	TRBJ1-1	NA	TRBD1	CAWSLGQGSTEAFF	TGTGCCTGGAGCCTAGGACAGGGTAGCACTGAAGCTTTCTTT
TRBV7-9	TRBJ1-4	NA	TRBD1	CASSTGVEKLFF	TGTGCCAGCAGTACAGGGGTTGAAAAACTGTTTTTT
TRBV7-6	TRBJ1-2	NA	NA	CASSPIEGYGYTF	TGTGCCAGCAGCCCGATAGAGGGCTATGGCTACACCTTC
TRBV29-1	TRBJ2-1	once	NA	CSVLSNSMLYEQFF	TGCAGCGTCCTCTCGAACTCCATGCTCTATGAGCAGTTCTTC
TRBV19	TRBJ1-5	NA	NA	CASSIGLSVGVQPQHF	TGTGCCAGTAGTATAGGACTATCGGTCGGTGTTCAGCCCCAGCATTTT
TRBV30	TRBJ2-2	NA	NA	CACGHPTGELFF	TGTGCCTGCGGACACCCCACCGGGGAGCTGTTTTTT
TRBV7-2	TRBJ2-1	NA	TRBD2	CASSLVGGGARNEQFF	TGTGCCAGCAGCTTAGTGGGCGGGGGGGCCCGGAATGAGCAGTTCTTC
TRBV27	TRBJ2-7	NA	TRBD1	CASSLTTGVYEQYF	TGTGCCAGCAGTTTGACGACAGGGGTCTACGAGCAGTACTTC
TRBV7-9	TRBJ1-1	NA	TRBD1	CASSPPDRVEAFF	TGTGCCAGCAGCCCTCCCGACAGGGTTGAAGCTTTCTTT
TRBV19	TRBJ1-6	NA	TRBD1	CASSMAPGQGAPPLHF	TGTGCCAGTAGTATGGCCCCGGGGCAGGGGGCTCCTCCCCTCCACTTT
TRBV2	TRBJ2-7	NA	TRBD1	CASKITGGRYEQYF	TGTGCCAGCAAGATTACAGGGGGCCGGTACGAGCAGTACTTC
TRBV30	TRBJ2-5	NA	NA	CAWSLVGGRGMEETQYF	TGTGCCTGGAGCCTCGTAGGGGGGAGGGGGATGGAAGAGACCCAGTACTTC
TRBV2	TRBJ1-1	NA	NA	CASSVGRVGYTEAFF	TGTGCCAGCAGTGTGGGGAGGGTAGGGTACACTGAAGCTTTCTTT
TRBV5-1	TRBJ2-1	NA	TRBD2	CASSAPGGSSYNEQFF	TGCGCCAGCAGCGCCCCCGGGGGGAGCTCCTACAATGAGCAGTTCTTC
TRBV4-1	TRBJ1-1	NA	NA	CASSQEGVGNTEAFF	TGCGCCAGCAGCCAAGAAGGGGTGGGGAACACTGAAGCTTTCTTT
TRBV25-1	TRBJ2-7	NA	TRBD2	CASSDREGLTMNF	TGTGCCAGCAGTGACAGGGAGGGTCTTACGATGAACTTC
TRBV6-5	TRBJ2-3	NA	TRBD1	CASWTGGSDTQYF	TGTGCCAGCTGGACAGGGGGATCAGATACGCAGTATTTT
TRBV2	TRBJ2-1	NA	NA	CASIETGFSEQFF	TGTGCCAGTATTGAGACGGGGTTTAGTGAGCAGTTCTTC
TRBV5-1	TRBJ2-7	NA	NA	CASSLEPLGSYEQYF	TGCGCCAGCAGCTTGGAACCCCTAGGTTCCTACGAGCAGTACTTC
TRBV5-6	TRBJ1-4	NA	NA	CASSTQSMAGDEKLFF	TGTGCCAGCAGCACCCAGAGTATGGCAGGGGATGAAAAACTGTTTTTT
TRBV30	TRBJ1-1	NA	NA	CAWSFGGAGTEAFF	TGTGCCTGGAGTTTTGGGGGAGCGGGAACTGAAGCTTTCTTT
TRBV5-1	TRBJ2-7	few	TRBD1	CASSLGTGVPYEQYF	TGCGCCAGCAGCCTTGGGACAGGGGTCCCCTACGAGCAGTACTTC
TRBV11-2	TRBJ2-5	NA	TRBD2	CASSLAGTSGGWQETQYF	TGTGCCAGCAGCTTAGCCGGGACTAGCGGGGGGTGGCAAGAGACCCAGTACTTC
TRBV4-1	TRBJ1-6	NA	NA	CASRLTANSPLHF	TGCGCCAGCAGATTGACAGCAAATTCACCCCTCCACTTT
TRBV4-1	TRBJ2-7	once	TRBD1	CASSQGGTGAFYEQYF	TGCGCCAGCAGCCAAGGAGGGACAGGGGCCTTCTACGAGCAGTACTTC
TRBV7-9	TRBJ2-5	NA	TRBD2	CAGQAGGPAETQYF	TGTGCCGGACAAGCGGGGGGTCCCGCAGAGACCCAGTACTTC
TRBV7-9	TRBJ2-1	once	NA	CASSEGHTSYNEQFF	TGTGCCAGCAGCGAGGGACATACCTCCTACAATGAGCAGTTCTTC
TRBV11-2	TRBJ1-5	NA	NA	CASSLEGQPQHF	TGTGCCAGCAGCTTGGAGGGTCAGCCCCAGCATTTT
TRBV6-6	TRBJ2-7	NA	NA	CATQFDEQYF	TGTGCCACTCAGTTTGACGAGCAGTACTTC